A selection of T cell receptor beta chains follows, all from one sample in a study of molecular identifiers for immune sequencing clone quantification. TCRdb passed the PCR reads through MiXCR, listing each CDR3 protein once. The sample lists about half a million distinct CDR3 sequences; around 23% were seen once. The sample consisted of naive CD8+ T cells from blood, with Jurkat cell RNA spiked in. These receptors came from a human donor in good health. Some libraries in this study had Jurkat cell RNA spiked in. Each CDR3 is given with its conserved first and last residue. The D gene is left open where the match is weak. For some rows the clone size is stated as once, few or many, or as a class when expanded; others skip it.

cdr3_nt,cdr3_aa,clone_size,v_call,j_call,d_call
TGTGCCAGCAGTGAGACTAGCGGGCTTAGCTCCTACAATGAGCAGTTCTTC,CASSETSGLSSYNEQFF,NA,TRBV6-1,TRBJ2-1,TRBD2
TGCAGTGCTACCGCTTCGGACATAGAGACCCAGTACTTC,CSATASDIETQYF,NA,TRBV20-1,TRBJ2-5,NA
TGTGCCAGCAGTTTACTGGTTGCGGGAGACTCAGATACGCAGTATTTT,CASSLLVAGDSDTQYF,few,TRBV12-3/TRBV12-4,TRBJ2-3,TRBD2
TGCGCCAGCAGCCAAGATCGGGGGAGAGGCTATGGCTACACCTTC,CASSQDRGRGYGYTF,many,TRBV4-1,TRBJ1-2,NA
TGCGCCAGCAGCCAAGGTTGGGGTTGGGAGACCCAGTACTTC,CASSQGWGWETQYF,NA,TRBV4-1,TRBJ2-5,NA
TGCGCCAGCAGCCAAGAGACCTGGGGCCGAGGCTACGAGCAGTACTTC,CASSQETWGRGYEQYF,NA,TRBV4-3,TRBJ2-7,NA
TGCGCCAGCAGCCAAGATCTTATAGGGGGCTCTGGAAACACCATATATTTT,CASSQDLIGGSGNTIYF,few,TRBV4-3,TRBJ1-3,NA
TGTGCCAGCAGTTCTTCCCACTTCAGCTCCTACAATGAGCAGTTCTTC,CASSSSHFSSYNEQFF,NA,TRBV12-3/TRBV12-4,TRBJ2-1,NA
TGTGCCAGCAGTTTATTGGGCATGGGGGGGACCCAGTACTTC,CASSLLGMGGTQYF,NA,TRBV12-3/TRBV12-4,TRBJ2-5,NA
TGTGCCAGCAGTTTACTAACCGGGGCCTCCTACAATGAGCAGTTCTTC,CASSLLTGASYNEQFF,few,TRBV28,TRBJ2-1,NA
TGTGCCACCAGTGATCACGGGACTATCCAAGAGACCCAGTACTTC,CATSDHGTIQETQYF,NA,TRBV24-1,TRBJ2-5,TRBD2
TGCAGTGCTAGAGTTGCGGGGACGAACACTGAAGCTTTCTTT,CSARVAGTNTEAFF,few,TRBV20-1,TRBJ1-1,NA
TGTGCCAGCAGCTTAGAGTTACCCTACGAGCAGTACTTC,CASSLELPYEQYF,NA,TRBV11-2,TRBJ2-7,NA
TGTGCCAGCAGCTTGGACGTCCAAGGGCCCCAGCATTTT,CASSLDVQGPQHF,few,TRBV5-4,TRBJ1-5,NA
TGTGCCAGCAGCCATGACAGGGCAACTAATGAAACACTGTTTTTT,CASSHDRATNETLFF,NA,TRBV14,TRBJ1-4,TRBD1
TGTGCCAGCAGCCCCCTTAAGTGGGACAGGGGTGGTAATGAGCAGTTCTTC,CASSPLKWDRGGNEQFF,NA,TRBV7-9,TRBJ2-1,TRBD1
TGTGCCAGCAGCTTGGGTAGGAGTTCGGCGGGGGAGCAGTACTTC,CASSLGRSSAGEQYF,NA,TRBV5-6,TRBJ2-7,NA
TGTGCCAGTAGTCCCTCGACAGGCGCCGGATCCTACGAGCAGTACTTC,CASSPSTGAGSYEQYF,NA,TRBV19,TRBJ2-7,NA
TGTGCCAGCAGCGTCGGGACGGGGGTTCGTGCTTTCTTT,CASSVGTGVRAFF,many,TRBV9,TRBJ1-1,NA
TGTGCCAGCAGCGAGCCGGGACTCAGCACAGATACGCAGTATTTT,CASSEPGLSTDTQYF,few,TRBV9,TRBJ2-3,NA
TGTGCCTGGAGTGTCGAACCGGGGGCGGATGGCTACACCTTC,CAWSVEPGADGYTF,few,TRBV30,TRBJ1-2,NA
TGTGCCAGCAGCTTACTACCTAAAATAGGGACTGAAGCTTTCTTT,CASSLLPKIGTEAFF,NA,TRBV7-9,TRBJ1-1,NA
TGTGCCAGCTCGGATCCCCTCGGGAATGAAAAACTGTGTTTT,CASSDPLGNEKLCF,NA,TRBV6-6,TRBJ1-4,NA
TGTGCCAGCAGCCACGTGGGACAAGAGACCCAGTACTTC,CASSHVGQETQYF,many,TRBV9,TRBJ2-5,NA
TGTGCCAGCAGCACGACCCGGAATGAGCAGTTCTTC,CASSTTRNEQFF,few,TRBV14,TRBJ2-1,NA
TGTGCCAGCGGAGGGGTAGCGGGGGTGGACACTGAAGCTTTCTTT,CASGGVAGVDTEAFF,many,TRBV7-9,TRBJ1-1,NA
TGTGCCAGCAGCCCGGGACCCCCAGAGCAGTTCTTC,CASSPGPPEQFF,NA,TRBV7-2,TRBJ2-1,NA
TGCAGCGTTTTCGACCCGAGCGGGTCCTACGAGCAGTACTTC,CSVFDPSGSYEQYF,many,TRBV29-1,TRBJ2-7,NA
TGTGCCAGCAGCTCAGGGGGCGGAAGGACAGATACGCAGTATTTT,CASSSGGGRTDTQYF,many,TRBV13,TRBJ2-3,TRBD1
TGTGCCAGCAGCGCGGGTCCTCCGGGAGCGTTCCCCTACAATGAGCAGTTCTTC,CASSAGPPGAFPYNEQFF,NA,TRBV5-5,TRBJ2-1,NA
TGTGCCAGCAGCGGGGACAGAAACATTCAGCACTTC,CASSGDRNIQHF,NA,TRBV5-6,TRBJ2-4,TRBD1
TGCAGCGTCCAGGCGGGATTTGCCTACGAGCAGTACTTC,CSVQAGFAYEQYF,many,TRBV29-1,TRBJ2-7,NA
TGTGCCAGCAGTGAGGTGGAAAATGAAGCTTTCTTT,CASSEVENEAFF,NA,TRBV28,TRBJ1-1,NA
TGTGCCAGCAGCTTACCCTGGGGGAATGAAAAACTGTTTTTT,CASSLPWGNEKLFF,few,TRBV7-9,TRBJ1-4,NA
TGTGCCAGCAGCTCATTAGGACAGGGGGCATCCTACGAGCAGTACTTC,CASSSLGQGASYEQYF,many,TRBV7-9,TRBJ2-7,TRBD1
TGTGCCAGCAGTTTAAGGACAGGGGTGTCGGCCGAGCAGTACTTC,CASSLRTGVSAEQYF,NA,TRBV28,TRBJ2-7,TRBD1
TGTGCCAGCAGCTTAGACAGGGGGCGTCTCTACGAGCAGTACTTC,CASSLDRGRLYEQYF,many,TRBV5-5,TRBJ2-7,TRBD1
TGTGCCAGCAGCTTACCCCCTAGCGGGAGAGAGACCGGGGAGCTGTTTTTT,CASSLPPSGRETGELFF,few,TRBV7-9,TRBJ2-2,TRBD2
TGTGCCAGCAGTGAATTTCTAGGCCTAGAGACCCAGTACTTC,CASSEFLGLETQYF,NA,TRBV25-1,TRBJ2-5,NA
TGTGCCAGCAGCCTACAGCGGGAGAACACCGGGGAGCTGTTTTTT,CASSLQRENTGELFF,many,TRBV7-9,TRBJ2-2,TRBD2
TGTGCCAGCAGGAAGTGGGGGTCCTACAATGAGCAGTTCTTC,CASRKWGSYNEQFF,NA,TRBV27,TRBJ2-1,NA
TGCGCCAGCAGCCCCGACTCCTACGAGCAGAACTTC,CASSPDSYEQNF,NA,TRBV5-1,TRBJ2-7,NA
TGCGCCAGCAGCGGCGGACAAATCCAACCGGATACGCAGTATTTT,CASSGGQIQPDTQYF,many,TRBV5-1,TRBJ2-3,NA
TGTGCCAGCAGTTACTCCGGGGGTTCGATCGGACAGTACTTC,CASSYSGGSIGQYF,many,TRBV6-5,TRBJ2-4,NA
TGTGCCAGCAGTGACCGGGGGAGCCTCGAGCAGTACTTC,CASSDRGSLEQYF,few,TRBV2,TRBJ2-7,NA
TGTGCCACCGGACAGAACTACGAGCAGTACTTC,CATGQNYEQYF,NA,TRBV6-2/TRBV6-3,TRBJ2-7,NA
TGTGCCAGCAGTTTAAGTCCCAGGGGAAGCAATCAGCCCCAGCATTTT,CASSLSPRGSNQPQHF,NA,TRBV12-3/TRBV12-4,TRBJ1-5,NA
TGCAGTGCTACCTGGGGGGAGGGCCGGAGGAGCACAGATACGCAGTATTTT,CSATWGEGRRSTDTQYF,NA,TRBV20-1,TRBJ2-3,TRBD2
TGCGCCAGCAGCAGCTTATCGGGAGGGCCTCAGCCCCAGCATTTT,CASSSLSGGPQPQHF,many,TRBV4-1,TRBJ1-5,NA
TGTGCCAGCAGTTACTCGATAGGAAACACCCGCGGGGTGACCCAGCATTTT,CASSYSIGNTRGVTQHF,few,TRBV6-2/TRBV6-3,TRBJ1-5,NA